This T cell receptor (beta chain) was captured by sequencing in a study of shared clonotypes between healthy human individuals. For the study at large: Researchers assigned three CD4 naive, three CD4 memory, two CD8 naive and one CD8 memory plate to each donor.

The donor population consisted of healthy HIV-negative adults with no recent acute infections or vaccinations. Study results and caveats: Of the naive CD4 clonotypes, around 4.9% were shared across a handful of donors. Generally, estimated richness proved larger in naive subsets than it did in memory subsets.

This clone was seen more than once but under ten times. Its antigen is as yet unknown. V gave up 4 bases and J gave up 1 base, with 4 bases separating them. CDR1 and CDR2 from the germline V gene are MDHEN and SYDVKM. The CDR3 runs to 13 residues. TCRdb's table, derived via immunoSEQ multiplex PCR, lists solely in-frame clones and lacks some. The sample shows some 1,100,000 clones, approximately 80% of them seen only once. The chain combines TRBV28 with TRBJ2-2; D not certain. The sequenced material came from memory CD4+ T cells from PBMCs. Indicated subset: CD45RA-negative fraction. The receptor was derived from a man between 18 and 35 years old in good health. Some clones in this sample may be carry-over from other donors' samples. The chain's CDR3 is CASSWRNTGELFF. CDR3 sequence (DNA): TGTGCCAGCAGTTGGAGGAACACCGGGGAGCTGTTTTTT.